This TCR beta chain is drawn from a study of blood T cell repertoires in COVID-19 (dated by TCRdb to the early 2020s). Concerning the study at large: The collaborator samples originated in the United States, Italy and Spain and spanned the acute and convalescent phases of COVID-19. Subjects who had been exposed to COVID-19, were actively infected with it, or had recovered from it provided the deeply sampled blood TCRbeta repertoires that made up the dataset. The prospective study material was composed of cDNA or gDNA derived from T cells, B-cell-depleted T cells, or PBMCs. Samples were obtained from the ongoing ImmuneRACE study (first 160 participants) and from some 1,200 subjects provided by 6 global collaborators. The sample metadata nearly always contained a de-identified subject ID, COVID-19 status, age in years and sex. Where available, HLA class I and class II types were taken from metadata supplied by the sample provider and were not determined by assay-based typing. The repertoires were released in a freely available public database meant as a resource for research on the immune response to SARS-CoV-2.

Each collaborating institution followed its own protocols to collect whole blood in K2EDTA tubes. For TCRbeta analysis, collaborators shipped samples in one of three forms: frozen whole blood, isolated PBMCs, or DNA extracted from either of those sample types. TCRbeta CDR3 regions were amplified from genomic DNA by means of the immunoSEQ Assay, a bias-controlled multiplex PCR. The paper's processing steps were these. The number of nucleated cells in each sample was estimated from the amplification of reference gene primers within the assay. Sequence reads were collapsed and filtered to measure the absolute abundance of every unique TCRbeta CDR3 rearrangement. For each sample, productive Simpson clonality was calculated as the square root of Simpson's diversity index over productive rearrangements. TCRdb took over this immuneACCESS table, retaining in-frame rearrangements with V and J assigned. Such tables are incomplete; in checked studies, under half of the missing clones stem from an unresolved V gene, and the remainder is unexplained. That table supplies the V and J calls and clone size; D and trimming were determined from the DNA. Counted in this sample were 210,000 or so clones; roughly four fifths of them appeared once. The ten largest clones represent about 12% of the sample.

This clone was detected only a few times. It has no known antigen specificity. There are no base qualities to consult, and no much larger clone falls within one base. Broad study findings and their caveats: The amount of clinical and demographic metadata varied by source and participant and was provided uncurated.

V is shortened by 4 bases, J by 0 bases, and the region joining them spans 7 bases. Reading the germline V gene gives CDR1 LGHNA and CDR2 YNFKEQ. The CDR3, cysteine through phenylalanine, is 14 amino acids long. Solely the CDR3 DNA is kept, with 42 bases framed from the first base. Sequenced input: peripheral blood. The TCR sequence derives from a woman aged 40 to 55 with acute or convalescent COVID-19. Here the chain combines TRBV4-2 and TRBJ1-3; the D gene lacks a confident call. At the DNA level, the sequence is TGTGCCAGCAGCCGAGGGTCCTCTGGAAACACCATATATTTT. This codes for CASSRGSSGNTIYF.